Listed here are 24 T cell receptor beta chains from one sample, sequenced in a study of blood T cell repertoires in COVID-19. Profiling relied on immunoSEQ multiplex PCR, and the TCRdb table lists in-frame clones only, not all of them. The sample includes about 150,000 clones, around 87% of them seen just once. The sequencing sample was made of peripheral blood. All receptors derive from a man between 18 and 29 years old with COVID-19, enrolled during active disease.

The rearrangement links TRBV7-3 to TRBJ2-7; 10 nucleotides align to TRBD2. V dropped 5 bases and J dropped 6; count of bases not matched to a gene: 7. Germline V CDR1 and CDR2: SGHTA, FQGTGA. The CDR3 covers 14 residues. The chain's CDR3 is CASSPSGRAAEQYF. The CDR3 region has the DNA TGTGCCAGCAGCCCCAGCGGGAGGGCCGCCGAGCAGTACTTC.

This chain uses TRBV6-2 or TRBV6-3 with TRBJ2-1, with TRBD2 matching 13 bases. CDR1 and CDR2 from the germline V gene are MNHEY and SVGEGT. This CDR3 spans 16 amino acids. V was clipped by 3 bases and J by 7 bases; unmatched bases: 6. In DNA form, the CDR3 reads TGTGCCAGCAGTTATACTAGCGGGAGGGCTGGGAATGAGCAGTTCTTC. Its protein is CASSYTSGRAGNEQFF.

The chain carries TRBV6-5 and TRBJ2-3, with D possibly matching TRBD2 (6 bases). Germline CDR1 and CDR2: MNHEY and SVGAGI. Trimming stripped 5 bases from V and 3 bases from J, with 12 bases between. The CDR3 has 14 amino acids. CDR3 loop: CASSRGKWTDTQYF. The CDR3 bases are TGTGCCAGCAGTCGGGGGAAATGGACAGATACGCAGTATTTT.

Only one count was recorded for this clone. This rearrangement joins TRBV24-1 to TRBJ2-5; 9 bases are a match to TRBD1. V dropped 3 bases and J dropped 5; count of bases not matched to a gene: 12. Germline V gene data show CDR1 as KGHDR and CDR2 as SFDVKD. CDR3 length: 17 residues. The CDR3 spells CATSDPGVDRGGETQYF. The CDR3 bases are TGTGCCACCAGTGATCCTGGGGTGGACAGGGGAGGTGAGACCCAGTACTTC.

The chain joins TRBV13 to TRBJ1-5; D not resolved. Germline V gene lookup returns CDR1 PRHDT and CDR2 FYEKMQ (reference sequence). The ends were cut back, 5 bases at V and 3 bases at J, with 8 bases in the middle. The CDR3 consists of 13 residues. The CDR3 DNA is TGTGCCAGCAGCGCGGGGTTCAATCAGCCCCAGCATTTT. As protein: CASSAGFNQPQHF.

This chain links TRBV2 with TRBJ2-7; tentatively, D is TRBD1 (6 bases). Between the trimmed V and J ends, which lost 6 bases and 10 bases, there was a span of 13 bases. The CDR3 loop spans 11 amino acids. CDR1 is SNHLY, CDR2 FYNNEI, per germline. CDR3 region: CASRGNRDQYF. DNA of the CDR3: TGTGCCAGCAGGGGGAACAGGGACCAGTACTTC. The full variable domain, in which reference TRBV2 and TRBJ2-7 provide the parts outside the CDR3, is EPEVTQTPSHQVTQMGQEVILRCVPISNHLYFYWYRQILGQKVEFLVSFYNNEISEKSEIFDDQFSVERPDGSNFTLKIRSTKLEDSAMYFCASRGNRDQYFGPGTRLTVT.

This clone came up once. The J gene is TRBJ2-7, the V gene TRBV7-2; 9 bases agree with TRBD2. The germline V gene encodes CDR1 SGHTA and CDR2 FQGNSA. This CDR3 is built from 15 residues. V gave up 3 bases and J gave up 2 bases; unmatched junction bases: 5. The CDR3 DNA sequence: TGTGCCAGCAGCTTTTGGCTAGCGGGGACCTACGAGCAGTACTTC. Protein product: CASSFWLAGTYEQYF.

J is TRBJ2-1 and V is TRBV4-3; D gene ambiguous. This CDR3 is 17 amino acids long. Germline values: CDR1 LGHNA, CDR2 YSLEER. Trimming removed 0 bases from V and 1 base from J, with 13 bases in between. The CDR3 DNA is TGCGCCAGCAGCCAAGATCCCAGGAAGGCATCCTACAATGAGCAGTTCTTC. Translation gives CASSQDPRKASYNEQFF.

V and J are TRBV7-6 and TRBJ1-5, with D tentatively TRBD1 (5 bases). The CDR3 is 15 residues long. With 5 bases removed from V and 6 bases from J, the gap between germline ends came to 17 bases. Germline CDR1 is SGHVS and CDR2 is FNYEAQ. In nucleotides, the CDR3 is TGTGCCAGCAGCCGGGGGGTAGGGATGGGTCAGCCCCAGCATTTT. This gives the protein CASSRGVGMGQPQHF.

The genes are TRBV27 and TRBJ2-2; tentative D call: TRBD2 (5 bases). Germline values: CDR1 MNHEY, CDR2 SMNVEV (reference sequence). The CDR3 extends over 14 amino acids. The V end was cut by 7 bases, the J end by 6 bases, with 15 bases between. The CDR3 loop is CASTPSGYPGELFF. Here the CDR3 DNA reads TGTGCCAGCACCCCGTCGGGGTACCCCGGGGAGCTGTTTTTT.

This chain links TRBV7-2 with TRBJ2-3; a weak D match, TRBD2 (5 bases). The ends were cut back, 5 bases at V and 2 bases at J, with 17 bases in the middle. CDR3 size: 16 residues. CDR1 and CDR2 (germline): SGHTA, FQGNSA. In DNA, the CDR3 is TGTGCCAGCAGCCGCCGGGGAGAATGGATCACAGATACGCAGTATTTT. This codes for CASSRRGEWITDTQYF.

This sequence joins TRBV28 and TRBJ1-1; maybe TRBD1 (5 bases). V dropped 6 bases and J dropped 6 bases, with 8 bases sitting between them. Germline V CDR1 and CDR2: MDHEN, SYDVKM. CDR3 length: 11 residues. CDR3 DNA sequence: TGTGCCAGCAGCAGGGAATCTGAAGCTTTCTTT. This sequence encodes CASSRESEAFF.

The genes are TRBV13 and TRBJ1-2; TRBD1 matches at 12 bases. Germline CDR1 PRHDT, CDR2 FYEKMQ (reference sequence). J lost 4 bases, V lost 5 bases, and 8 bases had no gene match. The CDR3 runs 16 residues. CDR3 DNA: TGTGCCAGCAGCCGGGGACAGGGGGCGCATCTCTATGGCTACACCTTC. It codes for CASSRGQGAHLYGYTF.

The chain uses TRBV5-6 and TRBJ2-1; D gene uncertain. Trimming left V 2 bases short and J 9 bases short, with 6 bases between. Germline assignment: CDR1 SGHDT and CDR2 YYEEEE. The length of the CDR3 is 11 residues. The CDR3 loop is CASSFGREQFF. CDR3 nucleotide sequence: TGTGCCAGCAGCTTTGGGCGTGAGCAGTTCTTC.

This clone was seen only once. The gene calls are TRBV9 and TRBJ2-7, with 12 positions matching TRBD2. CDR3 length: 15 amino acids. Germline-derived CDR1 and CDR2 are SGDLS and YYNGEE. With 3 bases clipped from V and 8 bases from J, the junction kept 9 bases outside the gene matches. The CDR3 DNA follows: TGTGCCAGCAGCGCGTCACTAGCGGGAGGTCCAAAGCAGTACTTC. It yields the protein CASSASLAGGPKQYF.

The chain has TRBV1 and TRBJ2-1; the D call TRBD1 from the table was never checked on the DNA. TRBV1 represents a pseudogene. The CDR3 consists of 15 residues. The CDR3, as DNA: TGCACCAGCAGCCCCCTCCACCACAAAGGGGATGAGCAGTTCTTC. Its translation is CTSSPLHHKGDEQFF.

This chain connects TRBV30 to TRBJ2-5; D is unresolved. Germline V gives CDR1 GTSNPN, CDR2 SVGIG (reference sequence). The CDR3 sequence is 14 residues long. V dropped 0 bases and J dropped 5 bases, with 13 bases sitting between them. The CDR3 DNA reads TGTGCCTGGAGTGTAAGGAGTCAGAGGGAGACCCAGTACTTC. It specifies CAWSVRSQRETQYF.

The rearrangement uses TRBV28 and TRBJ2-7, with TRBD1 matching over 9 bases. The CDR3 is 14 amino acids. V lost 10 bases and J lost 4; bases outside the gene matches: 11. Germline loops: CDR1 MDHEN, CDR2 SYDVKM. Here the CDR3 DNA reads TGTGCCACCAAAGAGACAGGGGGGAGATACGAGCAGTACTTC. It codes for CATKETGGRYEQYF.

This rearrangement joins TRBV6-5 to TRBJ2-7; 7 nucleotides line up with TRBD2. The CDR3 is 15 amino acids. Germline-derived CDR1 and CDR2 are MNHEY and SVGAGI. J gave up 0 bases and V 2 bases, and 4 bases lay outside the gene matches. This CDR3 is CASSYPAGSSYEQYF. The CDR3 DNA sequence: TGTGCCAGCAGTTACCCAGCGGGAAGCTCCTACGAGCAGTACTTC.

The chain carries TRBV7-9 and TRBJ1-3; 9 nucleotides line up with TRBD1. The CDR3 loop spans 15 amino acids. Germline V gene sequence: CDR1 SEHNR, CDR2 FQNEAQ (reference sequence). Losses at the gene ends were 5 bases for V and 5 bases for J; bases not matched to a gene: 7. In nucleotides, the CDR3 is TGTGCCAGCAGCGGACCGGGACAGGGTAGAAACACCATATATTTT. Encoded protein: CASSGPGQGRNTIYF.

The rearrangement links TRBV15 to TRBJ2-2; 9 bases agree with TRBD2. Germline V CDR1 and CDR2: LNHNV, YYDKDF (reference sequence). The V and J ends lost 6 bases and 7 bases, in that order; junction bases with no gene match: 6. This CDR3 is built from 14 residues. The chain's CDR3 is CATSRREGRGELFF. The CDR3 DNA follows: TGTGCCACCAGTCGGCGGGAGGGCCGCGGGGAGCTGTTTTTT.

This chain connects TRBV9 to TRBJ2-3, with 7 bases that match TRBD1. Trimming removed 5 bases from V and 3 bases from J; junction bases left unmatched: 9. The CDR3 sequence is 15 residues long. Per germline, CDR1 SGDLS and CDR2 YYNGEE. The CDR3 reads CASSYEGAQTDTQYF. CDR3 sequence (DNA): TGTGCCAGCAGTTATGAGGGGGCTCAAACAGATACGCAGTATTTT.

The chain employs TRBV27 and TRBJ1-5; D is unresolved. Trimming pared 2 bases from V and 4 bases from J, leaving 9 bases between. CDR1 and CDR2 (germline): MNHEY, SMNVEV (reference sequence). The CDR3 runs 14 residues. CDR3 protein: CASSLDYFNQPQHF. In DNA form, the CDR3 reads TGTGCCAGCAGTTTAGATTACTTTAATCAGCCCCAGCATTTT.

The chain uses TRBV19 and TRBJ1-2, with TRBD1 identical over 7 bases. The trim removed 5 bases at V and 6 bases at J, leaving 12 bases unmatched. This CDR3 region has 15 residues. Germline-derived CDR1 and CDR2 are LNHDA and SQIVND (reference sequence). The CDR3: CASSPPREGGHGYTF. For the CDR3, the DNA is TGTGCCAGTAGTCCCCCCCGAGAAGGGGGCCATGGCTACACCTTC.